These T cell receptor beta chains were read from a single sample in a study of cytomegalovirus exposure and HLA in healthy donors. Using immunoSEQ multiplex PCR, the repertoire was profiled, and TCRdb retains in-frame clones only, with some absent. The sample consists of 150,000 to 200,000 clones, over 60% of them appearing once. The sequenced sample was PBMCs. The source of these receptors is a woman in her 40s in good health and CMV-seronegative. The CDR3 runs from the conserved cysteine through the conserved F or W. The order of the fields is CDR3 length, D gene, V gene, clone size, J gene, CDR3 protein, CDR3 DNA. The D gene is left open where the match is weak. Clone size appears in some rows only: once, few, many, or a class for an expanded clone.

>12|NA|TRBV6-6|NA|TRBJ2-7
CASSYTAYEQYF
TGTGCCAGCAGTTATACGGCCTACGAGCAGTACTTC
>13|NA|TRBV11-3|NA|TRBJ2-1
CASSLGPQGEQFF
TGTGCCAGCAGCCTCGGGCCCCAGGGGGAGCAGTTCTTC
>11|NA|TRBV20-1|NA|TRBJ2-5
CSALGGETQYF
TGCAGTGCTCTGGGGGGAGAGACCCAGTACTTC
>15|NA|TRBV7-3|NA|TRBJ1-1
CASSLTKDSGTEAFF
TGTGCCAGCAGCTTAACAAAGGACTCGGGCACTGAAGCTTTCTTT
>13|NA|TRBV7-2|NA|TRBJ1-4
CASSFWGREKLFF
TGTGCCAGCAGCTTTTGGGGGCGTGAAAAACTGTTTTTT
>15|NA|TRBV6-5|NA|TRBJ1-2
CASSYSSPAAYGYTF
TGTGCCAGCAGTTACTCCTCCCCTGCGGCCTATGGCTACACCTTC
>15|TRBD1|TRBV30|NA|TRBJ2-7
CAWSKRQGAGGEQYF
TGTGCCTGGAGTAAGCGGCAGGGGGCTGGAGGAGAGCAGTACTTC
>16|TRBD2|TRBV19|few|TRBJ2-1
CATTLTGGGETNEQFF
TGTGCCACCACCCTGACGGGGGGGGGCGAGACCAATGAGCAGTTCTTC
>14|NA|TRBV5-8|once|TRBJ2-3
CASSLGPGLDTQYF
TGTGCCAGCAGCTTGGGGCCGGGGTTGGATACGCAGTATTTT
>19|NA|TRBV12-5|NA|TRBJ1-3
CASGLHLTRNFLSGNTIYF
TGTGCTAGTGGTCTACATTTAACGAGGAACTTTCTCTCTGGAAACACCATATATTTT
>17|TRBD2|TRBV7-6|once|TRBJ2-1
CASSLFSPSGPFNEQFF
TGTGCCAGCAGCTTATTCTCCCCTAGCGGGCCCTTCAATGAGCAGTTCTTC
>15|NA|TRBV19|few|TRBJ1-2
CASLLRAGGSYGYTF
TGTGCCAGTCTCCTCCGAGCGGGAGGATCCTATGGCTACACCTTC
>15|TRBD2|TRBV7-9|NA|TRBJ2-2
CASSLTSGDTGELFF
TGTGCCAGCAGCCTGACTAGCGGTGACACCGGGGAGCTGTTTTTT
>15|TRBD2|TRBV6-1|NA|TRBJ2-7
CASSENRGGSYEQYF
TGTGCCAGCAGTGAAAATCGGGGGGGATCTTACGAGCAGTACTTC
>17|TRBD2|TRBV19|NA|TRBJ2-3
CASTGLAGPEVTDTQYF
TGTGCCAGTACCGGACTAGCGGGACCCGAGGTGACAGATACGCAGTATTTT
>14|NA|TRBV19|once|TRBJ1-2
CASYRVGIDYGYTF
TGTGCCAGTTACAGGGTTGGCATTGACTATGGCTACACCTTC
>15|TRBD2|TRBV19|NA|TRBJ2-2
CASSSGRTNTGELFF
TGTGCCAGTAGTAGCGGGAGGACGAACACCGGGGAGCTGTTTTTT
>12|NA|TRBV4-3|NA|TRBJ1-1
CASSQDRTEAFF
TGCGCCAGCAGCCAAGATCGCACTGAAGCTTTCTTT
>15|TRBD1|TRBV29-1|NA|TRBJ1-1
CSVPRRDRGNTEAFF
TGCAGCGTTCCCCGCCGGGACAGGGGAAACACTGAAGCTTTCTTT
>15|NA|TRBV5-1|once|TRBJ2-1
CASSLSGISYNEQFF
TGCGCCAGCAGCTTGTCGGGTATCTCCTACAATGAGCAGTTCTTC
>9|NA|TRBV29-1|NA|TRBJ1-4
CSPDWGATF
TGCAGCCCCGACTGGGGCGCGACGTTT
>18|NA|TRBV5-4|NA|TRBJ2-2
CASSPYRGAIGNTGELFF
TGTGCCAGCAGCCCCTATCGGGGGGCGATCGGCAACACCGGGGAGCTGTTTTTT
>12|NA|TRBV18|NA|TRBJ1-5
CASSPATEPQHF
TGTGCCAGCTCACCAGCCACAGAGCCCCAGCATTTT
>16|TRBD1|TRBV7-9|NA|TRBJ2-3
CSSSQPYKGAADTQYF
TGTTCCAGCAGTCAGCCGTACAAGGGGGCGGCAGATACGCAGTATTTT